The present entry profiles one TCR beta chain with its context. Which antigen it targets is not known. No quality values exist for individual bases; no much larger clone is one base distant. The data originate from a study of blood T cell repertoires in COVID-19 (TCRdb year 2020). For the wider study: Samples covering the acute and convalescent phases of COVID-19 were provided by collaborators in the United States, Italy and Spain. The prospective study material was composed of cDNA or gDNA derived from T cells, B-cell-depleted T cells, or PBMCs. Deeply sampled blood TCRbeta repertoires from subjects exposed to, actively infected with, or recovered from COVID-19 were included in the dataset. A freely available public database, intended as a resource for researchers studying the immune response to SARS-CoV-2, is where the repertoires were released. Samples came from the ongoing ImmuneRACE study (first 160 participants) plus 1,254 subjects from 6 global collaborators. The sample metadata nearly always contained a de-identified subject ID, COVID-19 status, age in years and sex. HLA class I and class II types, where available, came from metadata supplied by the sample provider rather than from assay-based typing.

Findings and caveats that apply to the study as a whole: The amount of clinical and demographic metadata varied by source and participant and was provided uncurated.

Taken from cysteine to phenylalanine, the CDR3 has 13 residues. Just CDR3 DNA is preserved here, 39 bases in frame from base 1. According to the germline V gene (reference sequence), CDR1 reads LGHDT and CDR2 reads YNNKEL. V is reduced by 4 bases and J by 3 bases, leaving a spacing of 10 bases between them. In Seattle, one collaborating source enrolled patients while the infection was active and tracked those patients longitudinally over the course of disease. Each collaborating institution followed its own protocols to collect whole blood in K2EDTA tubes. For TCRbeta analysis, collaborators shipped samples as frozen whole blood, isolated PBMCs, or DNA extracted from either of those sample types. TCRbeta CDR3 regions were amplified from genomic DNA by means of the immunoSEQ Assay, a bias-controlled multiplex PCR. Per the source publication's procedure: Nucleated cell counts per sample were estimated from amplification of reference gene primers within the assay. To quantify the absolute abundance of each unique TCRbeta CDR3 rearrangement, sequence reads were collapsed and filtered. Productive Simpson clonality was computed per sample as the square root of Simpson's diversity index over productive rearrangements. TCRdb re-hosts the immuneACCESS table, in-frame sequences only. Its copies lack some clones; in the studies checked, an unresolved V gene accounts for under half of them, and the cause for the rest is not known. Clone size and the V and J calls come from that table; the DNA yielded D and trimming. The sample data list a few hundred thousand clones, and approximately 92% of these were observed just once. Approximately 2.5% of the sample goes to the ten largest clones.

This TCR came from a person aged 18 to 30 with COVID-19, enrolled during active disease. This chain is built from TRBV3-1 (or the pseudogene TRBV3-2) and TRBJ2-7; TRBD1 might be the D gene, on 5 matching bases. The sample comprised peripheral blood. In nucleotides, the sequence is TGTGCCAGCAGCCCGTTAGACAGCTACGAGCAGTACTTC. This sequence encodes CASSPLDSYEQYF.